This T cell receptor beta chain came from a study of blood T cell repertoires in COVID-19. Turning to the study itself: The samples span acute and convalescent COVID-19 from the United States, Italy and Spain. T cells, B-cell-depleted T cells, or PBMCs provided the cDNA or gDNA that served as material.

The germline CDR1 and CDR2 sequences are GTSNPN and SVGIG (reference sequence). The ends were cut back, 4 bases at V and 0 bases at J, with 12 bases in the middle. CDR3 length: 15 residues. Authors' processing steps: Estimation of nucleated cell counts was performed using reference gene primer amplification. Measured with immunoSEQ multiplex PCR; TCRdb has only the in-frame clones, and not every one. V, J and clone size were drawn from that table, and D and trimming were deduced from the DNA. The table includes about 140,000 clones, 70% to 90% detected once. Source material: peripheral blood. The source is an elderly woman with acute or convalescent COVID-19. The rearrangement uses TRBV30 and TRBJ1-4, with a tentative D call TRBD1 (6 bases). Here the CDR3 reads CAWKTGVATNEKLFF. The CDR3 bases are TGTGCCTGGAAGACAGGCGTTGCAACTAATGAAAAACTGTTTTTT.